This T cell receptor beta chain appears in the sequencing data of a study of T cell repertoires in cytomegalovirus infection (dated by TCRdb to the late 2010s). Turning to the overall study: Recently identified HLA-C-restricted CMV epitopes, whose presentation resists viral immunomodulation, were targeted by peptide stimulations together with well-studied HLA-B-restricted epitopes. Donor HLA type was relevant to the analysis, because carriage of CMV infection together with the matching HLA type was indicated by public TCR beta signatures.

Germline trimming amounts to 0 bases on V and 7 bases on J, with 6 as the count of junction bases outside the gene matches. The CDR3 spans 16 residues, from the cysteine through the phenylalanine. Only the CDR3 part of the read is kept: 48 bases, read in frame from the first base. Sequences DFQATT (CDR1) and SNEGSKA (CDR2) are obtained from the germline V gene (reference sequence). In the paper's terms, the treatment or condition label means: in vitro stimulation with specific CMV peptide epitopes to enrich CMV-specific T cells. These reads were obtained on an Illumina HiSeq 1500. The public reads were reanalyzed by TCRdb: fastp trimming at Q25, MiXCR alignment, in-frame beta chains only. CDR3 protein sequences are deduplicated, and each keeps its most common genes and DNA. This sample has 830,000 or so distinct CDR3 sequences in its table, and 30% to 35% of those were observed once. Over 10% of the sample goes to the ten largest clones.

For this clonotype: What this receptor recognizes is not known. No base quality information exists; no much larger clone differs at one position.

The paper as a whole reports these results and caveats: The ex vivo response was dominated by HLA-C-restricted CMV-specific TCR beta clonotypes, which also provided the single most frequent clonotype in two of eight donors. Carriers of CMV infection plus the relevant HLA type were discriminated by the cumulative frequency of public TCR beta family members in the study cohort and in an independent roughly 400-donor cohort.

The sequence links TRBV20-1 to TRBJ2-5; a stretch of 15 junction bases matches TRBD2. This clonotype originated in a human donor in good health (CMV status not recorded). Some clones in this sample may be carry-over from other donors' samples. The material sequenced was cultured CD8+ T cells from PBMCs, taken from culture after CMV antigen stimulation. For the CDR3, the sequence is CSARDGTSGGTRTQYF. The DNA sequence is given as TGCAGTGCTAGAGATGGGACTAGCGGGGGGACGCGGACCCAGTACTTC.